The 7 T cell receptor beta chains below come from one sample, sequenced in a study of T cells in Graves' hyperthyroidism and ophthalmopathy. Amplification targeted TCR beta CDR3 regions from RNA transcripts. TCR CDR3 underwent first-round RT-PCR with the HTBI primer set. TCRdb recomputed calls from the multiplex PCR reads with MiXCR, one row per CDR3 protein. This table has around 580,000 distinct CDR3 sequences, over 15% appearing once. Sequenced sample: blood. These receptors all stem from a woman aged 18-35 years with Graves' hyperthyroidism.

This clonotype was seen only a few times. The J gene is TRBJ2-7, the V gene TRBV3-1; TRBD2 matches 10 bases. The CDR3 runs 16 residues. Germline CDR1 and CDR2: LGHDT and YNNKEL (reference sequence). The ends lost 1 base at V and 3 bases at J; junction bases unmatched: 6. Written as DNA, the CDR3 is TGTGCCAGCAGCCAAGTGGTAGCGGGGGGATACTACGAGCAGTACTTC. Translated: CASSQVVAGGYYEQYF.

The chain couples TRBV18 to TRBJ2-7, with 7 bases lining up with TRBD1. J lost 2 bases, V lost 5 bases, and 9 bases had no gene match. CDR1 and CDR2 from the germline V gene are KGHSH and LQKENI. This CDR3 spans 15 amino acids. DNA of the CDR3: TGTGCCAGCTCAAAATGGACAGGTCCCCCCTACGAGCAGTACTTC. Translating gives CASSKWTGPPYEQYF.

This clonotype was picked up a small number of times. This may stem from a read error, because a much larger clone lies one nucleotide away. CDR3 in DNA: TGTGCCAGCAGTTACTCGAATAAGGGGGCGGCTTTCTACGAGCAGTACTTC. Residues: CASSYSNKGAAFYEQYF. The chain recombines TRBV6-2 or TRBV6-3 with TRBJ2-7; TRBD1 matches at 7 bases. Germline V gene sequence: CDR1 MNHEY, CDR2 SVGEGT. With 0 bases clipped from V and 3 bases from J, the junction kept 11 bases outside the gene matches. This CDR3 is 17 amino acids long.

V and J are TRBV4-3 and TRBJ2-5, with 16 bases identical to TRBD2. Germline V gene lookup returns CDR1 LGHNA and CDR2 YSLEER. The CDR3 length is 17 residues. V dropped 1 base and J dropped 4; count of bases not matched to a gene: 3. The CDR3 spells CASSQVGLAGGRETQYF. CDR3 bases: TGCGCCAGCAGCCAAGTGGGACTAGCGGGGGGGAGAGAGACCCAGTACTTC.

This clonotype was picked up many times. The chain combines TRBV25-1 with TRBJ2-2; 12 bases line up with TRBD2. Germline CDR1 is MGHDK and CDR2 is SYGVNS. V was clipped by 2 bases and J by 4 bases; unmatched bases: 11. This CDR3 region has 19 residues. CDR3 sequence: CASSEIPSSGRASTGELFF. The CDR3 nucleotides are TGTGCCAGCAGTGAAATCCCGTCTAGCGGGAGGGCCAGCACCGGGGAGCTGTTTTTT.

The chain carries TRBV4-1 and TRBJ2-7, with D tentatively TRBD2 (7 bases). The germline gives CDR1 MGHRA, CDR2 YSYEKL. The CDR3 is 16 residues long. Trimming shortened V by 1 base and J by 0 bases, and 13 bases separated the two germline ends. This chain's CDR3 is CASSQVWGGSSYEQYF. CDR3 DNA: TGCGCCAGCAGCCAAGTTTGGGGGGGCAGCTCCTACGAGCAGTACTTC.

This clonotype was detected only a few times. CDR3 DNA sequence: TGTGCCAGCAGCTTATCACAGGGAATCTTCTACGAGCAGTACTTC. Translated: CASSLSQGIFYEQYF. The chain combines TRBV5-4 with TRBJ2-7; D is possibly TRBD1 (6 bases). The CDR3 contains 15 residues. Trimming cost V 2 bases and J 3 bases, with 15 bases left between them. Germline CDR1 and CDR2: SGHNT and YYREEE (reference sequence).